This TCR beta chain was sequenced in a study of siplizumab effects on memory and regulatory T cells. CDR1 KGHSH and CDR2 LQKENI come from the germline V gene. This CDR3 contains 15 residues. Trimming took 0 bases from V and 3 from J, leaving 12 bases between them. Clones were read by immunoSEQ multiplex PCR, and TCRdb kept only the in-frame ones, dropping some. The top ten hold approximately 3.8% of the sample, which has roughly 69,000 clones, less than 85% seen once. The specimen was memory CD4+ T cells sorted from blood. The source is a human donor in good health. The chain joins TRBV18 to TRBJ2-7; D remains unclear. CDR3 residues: CASSPPSGSIYEQYF. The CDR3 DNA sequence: TGTGCCAGCTCACCACCCTCCGGTAGTATCTACGAGCAGTACTTC.